The following is a T cell receptor beta chain sequence with its context. What it binds is not known. Though nominally healthy at sampling, donors likely had unrecorded immune exposures. Primers for the PCR totalled 60 Vbeta and 13 Jbeta. The assay was immunoSEQ multiplex PCR, and TCRdb's table has in-frame clones only and misses some. Of approximately 60,000 clones in the sample, 65% to 90% are singletons; the top ten hold roughly 4.5%. The data are from a study of cytomegalovirus exposure and HLA in healthy donors. Study-level points and caveats: Excluded: some indistinguishable V segments such as TRBV6-2 and TRBV6-3. TCR beta V- and J-gene trimming was later associated with a missense DCLRE1C variant. When presence/absence was analysed, sequencing depth was taken to be roughly uniform across donors.

From germline, CDR1 is MRHNA and CDR2 SNTAGT. The CDR3 spans 15 residues. V was pared by 8 bases and J by 3 bases, with 7 bases of the junction left unmatched. The sequence was collected from a man in his thirties or forties in good health and CMV-seronegative. The sample comprised PBMCs. The chain couples TRBV6-4 to TRBJ2-3; 11 positions agree with TRBD1. CDR3 sequence reads: CASASGTGGTDTQYF. The CDR3 region has the DNA TGTGCCAGCGCCTCCGGGACAGGGGGGACAGATACGCAGTATTTT.